Below are 16 T cell receptor beta chains sequenced from a single sample in a study of blood T cells in healthy people across ages. The authors ran a second PCR of roughly 6 to 12 cycles using a sample-barcoded 5' primer and a J-beta primer mix. A single record per CDR3 protein comes from TCRdb applying MiXCR to the 5' RACE reads. The table records some 750,000 distinct CDR3 sequences, 20% to 25% of them present only once. Sample: blood. These receptors were taken from a man in his sixties or seventies in good health.

In this sample, this clonotype turned up a few times. The chain joins TRBV11-2 to TRBJ1-2; D unresolved. Germline loops: CDR1 SGHAT, CDR2 FQNNGV. Trimming pared 6 bases from V and 4 bases from J, leaving 12 bases between. CDR3 size: 13 residues. The CDR3, as DNA: TGTGCCAGCAGGTCTCTACTCGGCTATGGCTACACCTTC. Translating gives CASRSLLGYGYTF.

This chain links TRBV20-1 with TRBJ2-1, with 15 bases matching TRBD2. The CDR3 covers 18 residues. The J segment lost 0 bases and the V segment lost 5 bases, leaving 8 bases of the junction unmatched. Germline lookup yields CDR1 DFQATT and CDR2 SNEGSKA (reference sequence). The CDR3 DNA follows: TGCAGTGCTGGGGGACTAGCGGGGGGCCTTGGCTCCTACAATGAGCAGTTCTTC. This encodes CSAGGLAGGLGSYNEQFF.

Only a few counts were recorded for this clonotype. The chain has TRBV5-1 and TRBJ1-5; D is undetermined. Germline CDR1 is SGHRS and CDR2 is YFSETQ. The V gene lost 1 base and the J gene lost 3 bases, with 5 bases spanning the gap. The CDR3 extends over 13 amino acids. The CDR3 loop is CASSLTPNQPQHF. The DNA for the CDR3 is TGCGCCAGCAGCTTGACCCCCAATCAGCCCCAGCATTTT.

This chain connects TRBV29-1 to TRBJ2-7, with 9 bases matching TRBD2. Unmatched junction bases numbered 2, after V lost 5 bases and J lost 6 bases. The CDR3 totals 11 residues. CDR1 is SQVTM, CDR2 ANQGSEA, per germline. DNA of the CDR3: TGCAGCGTTCGTAGCGGGGGCGAGCAGTACTTC. It codes for CSVRSGGEQYF.

A few counts support this clonotype. The gene calls are TRBV6-6 and TRBJ1-3; D perhaps matches TRBD1 (5 bases). The CDR3 has 13 residues. With 7 bases removed from V and 3 bases from J, the gap between germline ends came to 10 bases. Germline assignment: CDR1 MNHNY and CDR2 SVGAGI (reference sequence). For the CDR3, the DNA is TGTGCCAGCACGGGGGAGTATGGAAACACCATATATTTT. This sequence encodes CASTGEYGNTIYF.

The chain couples TRBV6-5 to TRBJ2-3, with D possibly being TRBD1 or TRBD2 (5 bases each). Germline V CDR1 and CDR2: MNHEY, SVGAGI. This CDR3 spans 15 amino acids. Trimming pared 2 bases from V and 0 bases from J, leaving 9 bases between. The CDR3 reads CASSYGGTSTDTQYF. CDR3 in DNA: TGTGCCAGCAGTTACGGGGGAACTAGCACAGATACGCAGTATTTT.

This clonotype was recorded only once. The rearrangement uses TRBV7-2 and TRBJ1-1; 8 bases line up with TRBD1. CDR3 length: 14 amino acids. In germline, CDR1 is SGHTA, CDR2 FQGNSA. Trimming at V came to 7 bases and at J to 4 bases, leaving 8 bases not matched to a gene. The CDR3 DNA reads TGTGCCAGCAAGGGAGGACAGGGTTCCACTGAAGCTTTCTTT. Translated: CASKGGQGSTEAFF.

This clonotype was found a few times. The V and J genes are TRBV6-2 or TRBV6-3 and TRBJ1-1; D remains unclear. Germline-derived CDR1 and CDR2 are MNHEY and SVGEGT. The CDR3 extends over 13 amino acids. The V gene lost 10 bases and the J gene lost 3 bases, with 15 bases spanning the gap. The CDR3 bases are TGTGCCACCTTAGTTGGCAGTTACACTGAAGCTTTCTTT. Residues: CATLVGSYTEAFF.

This clonotype came up a few times. This chain joins TRBV20-1 and TRBJ2-1, with a weak D call TRBD1 (7 bases). There are 14 residues in the CDR3. Looked up from germline, CDR1 is DFQATT and CDR2 is SNEGSKA (reference sequence). V was pared by 5 bases and J by 1 base, with 12 bases between. The CDR3: CSAYAGQSYNEQFF. The CDR3 DNA reads as TGCAGTGCTTACGCGGGACAGTCCTACAATGAGCAGTTCTTC.

This chain joins TRBV7-7 and TRBJ2-5; the match to TRBD1 covers 9 bases. The germline gives CDR1 SSHAT, CDR2 FNYEAQ (reference sequence). Trimming removed 1 base from V and 4 bases from J; junction bases left unmatched: 4. This CDR3 is built from 15 residues. The CDR3 here is CASSLGTGEGETQYF. CDR3 nucleotide sequence: TGTGCCAGCAGCTTAGGGACAGGGGAAGGAGAGACCCAGTACTTC.

The V call is TRBV5-1, the J call TRBJ2-5; no clear D. In germline, CDR1 is SGHRS, CDR2 YFSETQ. V was trimmed by 1 base and J by 2 bases, leaving 9 bases between them. CDR3 length: 14 residues. The CDR3 DNA follows: TGCGCCAGCAGCTTGATGGGTTCTCAAGAGACCCAGTACTTC. Its translation is CASSLMGSQETQYF.

This clonotype has just a few counts. Its ends do not fully match the called genes, so a read error is possible. The chain links TRBV7-9 to TRBJ1-2; D uncertain. The length of the CDR3 is 12 residues. CDR1 is SEHNR and CDR2 is FQNEAQ in the germline V gene (reference sequence). CDR3 nucleotide sequence: TGTGCCAGCAGCTTAGAGTACTATGGTTACACCTTC. Its protein product is CASSLEYYGYTF. The variable domain in full, with the rest retrieved from reference TRBV7-9 and TRBJ1-2, is DTGVSQNPRHKITKRGQNVTFRCDPISEHNRLYWYRQTLGQGPEFLTYFQNEAQLEKSRLLSDRFSAERPKGSFSTLEIQRTEQGDSAMYLCASSLEYYGYTFGSGTRLTVV.

As concerns this clonotype: It may be a read error: a sequence one base away is much more abundant. V gene TRBV6-5 combines with J gene TRBJ1-1, with 7 bases identical to TRBD1. Trimming took 5 bases from V and 1 from J; bases not matched to a gene: 4. This CDR3 region has 14 residues. Germline V gene data show CDR1 as MNHEY and CDR2 as SVGAGI. This chain's CDR3 is CASSHGTENTEAFF. The CDR3 region has the DNA TGTGCCAGCAGTCATGGGACAGAGAACACTGAAGCTTTCTTT.

This clonotype appeared a few times. J is TRBJ2-7 and V is TRBV7-2; D is perhaps TRBD1 or TRBD2 (5 bases each). The J call is uncertain, as TRBJ2-5 better fits the DNA end. The germline V gene has CDR1 SGHTA and CDR2 FQGNSA. This CDR3 is built from 15 residues. CDR3 amino acids: CASSLAGTRVETQYF. CDR3 bases: TGTGCCAGCAGCTTAGCGGGGACCAGAGTAGAGACCCAGTACTTC.

This clonotype was observed a handful of times. This rearrangement joins TRBV20-1 to TRBJ2-5, with 8 nucleotides matching TRBD2. The CDR3 is 17 amino acids. Germline CDR1 and CDR2: DFQATT and SNEGSKA (reference sequence). V lost 0 bases, J lost 1 base, and 10 bases stayed unmatched. The chain's CDR3 is CSARDYGAGGLQETQYF. The CDR3 nucleotides are TGCAGTGCTAGAGATTACGGGGCGGGGGGCCTCCAAGAGACCCAGTACTTC.

This sequence joins TRBV7-2 and TRBJ2-4; TRBD2 agrees at 14 bases. The junction had 12 bases not matched to a gene; V was cut back by 5 bases and J by 6 bases. The CDR3 is made up of 18 amino acids. Germline loops: CDR1 SGHTA, CDR2 FQGNSA. CDR3 residues: CASSTAGRGTSGRNIQYF. In DNA form, the CDR3 reads TGTGCCAGCAGCACCGCGGGTAGAGGGACTAGCGGGAGAAACATTCAGTACTTC.